This is a list of T cell receptor beta chains from one sample in a study of T cells in narcolepsy. The repertoire was sequenced with immunoSEQ multiplex PCR; TCRdb's copy has only in-frame clones and lacks some. The sample shows fewer than 40,000 clones, roughly 80% of them seen only once. The sample taken for sequencing was CD45RA- memory CD4+ T cells from PBMCs. These receptors were taken from a human donor with narcolepsy. Both conserved end residues are part of each CDR3. The order of the fields is V gene, CDR3 length, J gene, CDR3 protein.

TRBV7-9	14	TRBJ1-4	CASSLVVTAEKLFF
TRBV11-1	16	TRBJ1-3	CASSHTGKGPGNTIYF
TRBV7-2	15	TRBJ1-2	CASSLDAGGLIGYTF
TRBV5-1	14	TRBJ2-2	CASSLVQGPGELFF
TRBV2	15	TRBJ2-7	CASSAGTGGLYEQYF
TRBV6-5	14	TRBJ1-5	CASSRGTENQPQHF
TRBV5-1	15	TRBJ1-2	CASSLLGSTNYGYTF
TRBV2	13	TRBJ2-7	CASSPDGTYEQYF
TRBV5-1	14	TRBJ2-4	CASPGRAAKNIQYF
TRBV2	15	TRBJ2-2	CASSRDYTTIGELFF
TRBV7-3	13	TRBJ2-5	CASSLNRGETQYF
TRBV10-3	14	TRBJ1-1	CAISDQGTNTEAFF
TRBV28	14	TRBJ2-5	CASSSQSYQETQYF
TRBV28	15	TRBJ2-6	CASSGPSLGANVLTF